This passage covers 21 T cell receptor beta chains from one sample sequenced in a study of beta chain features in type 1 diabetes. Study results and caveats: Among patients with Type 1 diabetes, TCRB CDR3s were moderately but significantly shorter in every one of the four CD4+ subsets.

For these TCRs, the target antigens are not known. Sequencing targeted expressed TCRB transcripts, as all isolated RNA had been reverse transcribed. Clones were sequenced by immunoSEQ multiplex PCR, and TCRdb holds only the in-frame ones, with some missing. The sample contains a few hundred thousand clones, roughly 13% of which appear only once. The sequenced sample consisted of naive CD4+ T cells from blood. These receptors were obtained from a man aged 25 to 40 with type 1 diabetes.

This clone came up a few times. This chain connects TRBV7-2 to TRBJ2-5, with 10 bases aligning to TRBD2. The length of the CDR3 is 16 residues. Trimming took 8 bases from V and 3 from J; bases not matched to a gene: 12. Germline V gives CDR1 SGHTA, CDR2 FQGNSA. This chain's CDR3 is CASSSSGLAGEETQYF. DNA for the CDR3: TGTGCCAGCTCCTCTTCTGGGCTAGCGGGAGAAGAGACCCAGTACTTC.

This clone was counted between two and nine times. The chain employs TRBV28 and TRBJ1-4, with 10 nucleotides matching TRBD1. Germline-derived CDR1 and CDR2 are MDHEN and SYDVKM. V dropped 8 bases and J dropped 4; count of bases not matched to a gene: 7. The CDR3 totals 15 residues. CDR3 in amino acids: CASHRQGAGNEKLFF. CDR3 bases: TGTGCCAGCCACCGACAGGGGGCTGGTAATGAAAAACTGTTTTTT.

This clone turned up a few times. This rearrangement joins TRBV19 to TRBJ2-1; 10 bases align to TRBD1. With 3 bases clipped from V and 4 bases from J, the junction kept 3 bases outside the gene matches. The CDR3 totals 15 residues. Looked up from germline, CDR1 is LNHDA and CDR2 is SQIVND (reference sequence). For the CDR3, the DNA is TGTGCCAGTAGTATTAGGACAGGGGGTTACAATGAGCAGTTCTTC. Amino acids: CASSIRTGGYNEQFF.

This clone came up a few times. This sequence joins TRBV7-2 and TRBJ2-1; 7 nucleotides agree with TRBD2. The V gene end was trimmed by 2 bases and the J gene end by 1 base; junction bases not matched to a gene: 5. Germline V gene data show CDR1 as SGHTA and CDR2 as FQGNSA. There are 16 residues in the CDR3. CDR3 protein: CASSLLAALSYNEQFF. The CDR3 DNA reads TGTGCCAGCAGCTTACTAGCGGCACTTTCCTACAATGAGCAGTTCTTC. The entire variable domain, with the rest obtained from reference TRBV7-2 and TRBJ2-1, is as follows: GAGVSQSPSNKVTEKGKDVELRCDPISGHTALYWYRQSLGQGLEFLIYFQGNSAPDKSGLPSDRFSAERTGGSVSTLTIQRTQQEDSAVYLCASSLLAALSYNEQFFGPGTRLTVL.

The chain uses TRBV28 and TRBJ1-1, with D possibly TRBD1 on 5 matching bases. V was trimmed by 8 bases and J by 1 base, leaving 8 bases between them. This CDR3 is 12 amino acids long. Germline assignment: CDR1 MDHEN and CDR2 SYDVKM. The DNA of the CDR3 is TGTGCCAGCCACCAGGGGAACACTGAAGCTTTCTTT. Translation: CASHQGNTEAFF.

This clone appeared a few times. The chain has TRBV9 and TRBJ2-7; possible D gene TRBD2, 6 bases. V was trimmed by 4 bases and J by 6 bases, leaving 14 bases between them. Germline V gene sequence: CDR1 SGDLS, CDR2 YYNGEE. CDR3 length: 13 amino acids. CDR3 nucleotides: TGTGCCAGCAGCACCCGACCGGGAGTCGAGCAGTACTTC. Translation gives CASSTRPGVEQYF.

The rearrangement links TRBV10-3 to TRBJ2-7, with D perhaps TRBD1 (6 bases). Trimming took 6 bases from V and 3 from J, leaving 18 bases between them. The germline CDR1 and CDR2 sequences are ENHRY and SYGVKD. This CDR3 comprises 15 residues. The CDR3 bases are TGTGCCATCAGGGCCACGGGACACCGAGACTACGAGCAGTACTTC. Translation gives CAIRATGHRDYEQYF.

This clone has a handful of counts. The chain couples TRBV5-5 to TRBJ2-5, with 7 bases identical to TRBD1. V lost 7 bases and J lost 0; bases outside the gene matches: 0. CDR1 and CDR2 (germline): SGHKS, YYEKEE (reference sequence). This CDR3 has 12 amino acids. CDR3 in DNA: TGTGCCAGCGGACAGGACCAAGAGACCCAGTACTTC. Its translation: CASGQDQETQYF.

CDR3 loop: CASSLGRGQTEAFF. CDR3 in DNA: TGTGCCAGCAGCTTGGGGCGGGGGCAAACTGAAGCTTTCTTT. The chain combines TRBV5-4 with TRBJ1-1; D may be TRBD1 (6 bases). Trimming cost V 0 bases and J 5 bases, with 11 bases left between them. The CDR3 is 14 residues long. Per the germline V gene, CDR1 is SGHNT and CDR2 is YYREEE (reference sequence).

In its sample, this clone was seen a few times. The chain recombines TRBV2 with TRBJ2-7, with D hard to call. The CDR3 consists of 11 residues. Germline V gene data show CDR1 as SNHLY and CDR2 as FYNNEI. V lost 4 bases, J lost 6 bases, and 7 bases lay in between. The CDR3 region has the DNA TGTGCCAGCAGTGCAGGAACCGAGCAGTACTTC. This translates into CASSAGTEQYF. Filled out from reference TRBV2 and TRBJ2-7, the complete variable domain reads EPEVTQTPSHQVTQMGQEVILRCVPISNHLYFYWYRQILGQKVEFLVSFYNNEISEKSEIFDDQFSVERPDGSNFTLKIRSTKLEDSAMYFCASSAGTEQYFGPGTRLTVT.

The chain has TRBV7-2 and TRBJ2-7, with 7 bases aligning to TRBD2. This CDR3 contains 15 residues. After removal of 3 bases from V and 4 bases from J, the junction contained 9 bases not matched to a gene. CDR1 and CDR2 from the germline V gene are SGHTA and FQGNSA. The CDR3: CASSFSSVGGYEQYF. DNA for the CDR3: TGTGCCAGCAGCTTCTCCTCGGTGGGGGGGTACGAGCAGTACTTC.

The CDR3 nucleotides read TGCGCCAGCAGCTTGCAGGGCGGCACAGATACGCAGTATTTT. This codes for CASSLQGGTDTQYF. This chain joins TRBV5-1 and TRBJ2-3, with D perhaps TRBD1 (5 bases). The germline V gene encodes CDR1 SGHRS and CDR2 YFSETQ. The CDR3 sequence is 14 residues long. Between the trimmed V and J ends, which lost 1 base and 1 base, there was a span of 7 bases.

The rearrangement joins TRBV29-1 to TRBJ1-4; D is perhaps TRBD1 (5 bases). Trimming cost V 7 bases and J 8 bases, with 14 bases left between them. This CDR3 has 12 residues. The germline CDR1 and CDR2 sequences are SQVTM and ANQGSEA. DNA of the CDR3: TGCAGCGGAGGGGAGGGTTTCGAAAAACTGTTTTTT. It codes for CSGGEGFEKLFF. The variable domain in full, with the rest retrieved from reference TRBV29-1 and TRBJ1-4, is SAVISQKPSRDICQRGTSLTIQCQVDSQVTMMFWYRQQPGQSLTLIATANQGSEATYESGFVIDKFPISRPNLTFSTLTVSNMSPEDSSIYLCSGGEGFEKLFFGSGTQLSVL.

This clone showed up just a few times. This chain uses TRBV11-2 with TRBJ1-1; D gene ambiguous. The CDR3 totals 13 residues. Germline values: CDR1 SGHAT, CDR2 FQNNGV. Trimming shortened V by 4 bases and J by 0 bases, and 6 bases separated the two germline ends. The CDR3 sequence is CASSSQMNTEAFF. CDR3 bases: TGTGCCAGCAGCTCTCAGATGAACACTGAAGCTTTCTTT. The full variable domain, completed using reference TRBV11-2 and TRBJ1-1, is EAGVAQSPRYKIIEKRQSVAFWCNPISGHATLYWYQQILGQGPKLLIQFQNNGVVDDSQLPKDRFSAERLKGVDSTLKIQPAKLEDSAVYLCASSSQMNTEAFFGQGTRLTVV.

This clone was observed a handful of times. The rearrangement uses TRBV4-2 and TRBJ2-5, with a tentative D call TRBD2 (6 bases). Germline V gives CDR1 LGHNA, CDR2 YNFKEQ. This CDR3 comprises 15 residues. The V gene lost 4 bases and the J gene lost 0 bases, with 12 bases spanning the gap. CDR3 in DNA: TGTGCCAGCAGCCCAGGAGCTAGCGACCAAGAGACCCAGTACTTC. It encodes CASSPGASDQETQYF.

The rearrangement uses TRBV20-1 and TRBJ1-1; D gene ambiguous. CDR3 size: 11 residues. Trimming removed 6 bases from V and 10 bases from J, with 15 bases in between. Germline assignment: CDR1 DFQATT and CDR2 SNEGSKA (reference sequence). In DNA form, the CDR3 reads TGCAGTGCCCAGCCGAGGTCCGGAGCTTTCTTT. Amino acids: CSAQPRSGAFF.

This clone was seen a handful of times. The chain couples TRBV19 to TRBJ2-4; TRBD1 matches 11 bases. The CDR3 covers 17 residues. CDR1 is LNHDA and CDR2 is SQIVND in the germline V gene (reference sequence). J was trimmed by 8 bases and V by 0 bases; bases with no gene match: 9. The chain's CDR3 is CASSIDSPPGQGDIQYF. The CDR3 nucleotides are TGTGCCAGTAGTATAGATTCCCCTCCGGGACAGGGGGACATTCAGTACTTC. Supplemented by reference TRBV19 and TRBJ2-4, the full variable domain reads DGGITQSPKYLFRKEGQNVTLSCEQNLNHDAMYWYRQDPGQGLRLIYYSQIVNDFQKGDIAEGYSVSREKKESFPLTVTSAQKNPTAFYLCASSIDSPPGQGDIQYFGAGTRLSVL.

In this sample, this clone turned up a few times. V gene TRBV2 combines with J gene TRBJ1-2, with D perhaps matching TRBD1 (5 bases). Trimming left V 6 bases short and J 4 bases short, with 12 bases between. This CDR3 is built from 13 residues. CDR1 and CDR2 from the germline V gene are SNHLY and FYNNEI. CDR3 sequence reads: CASSVRTPYGYTF. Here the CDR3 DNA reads TGTGCCAGCAGCGTAAGGACACCCTATGGCTACACCTTC.

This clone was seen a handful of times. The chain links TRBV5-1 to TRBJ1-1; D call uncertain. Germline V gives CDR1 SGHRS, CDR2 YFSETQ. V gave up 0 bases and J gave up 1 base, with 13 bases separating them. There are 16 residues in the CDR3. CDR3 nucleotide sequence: TGCGCCAGCAGCTTGGTCGCGGGGAGAGGGAACACTGAAGCTTTCTTT. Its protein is CASSLVAGRGNTEAFF.

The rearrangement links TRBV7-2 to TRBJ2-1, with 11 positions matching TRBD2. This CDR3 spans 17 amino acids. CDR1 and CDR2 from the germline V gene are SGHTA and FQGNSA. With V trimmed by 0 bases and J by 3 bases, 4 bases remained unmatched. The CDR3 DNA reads TGTGCCAGCAGCTTAGCGCTGGGGACTAGCGGCTACAATGAGCAGTTCTTC. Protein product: CASSLALGTSGYNEQFF.

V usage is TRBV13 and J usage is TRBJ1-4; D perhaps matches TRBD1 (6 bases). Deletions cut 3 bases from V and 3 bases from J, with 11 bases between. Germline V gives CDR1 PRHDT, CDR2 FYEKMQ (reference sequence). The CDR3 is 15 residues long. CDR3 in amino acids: CASSLGRGANEKLFF. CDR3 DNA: TGTGCCAGCAGCTTGGGCAGGGGAGCTAATGAAAAACTGTTTTTT.